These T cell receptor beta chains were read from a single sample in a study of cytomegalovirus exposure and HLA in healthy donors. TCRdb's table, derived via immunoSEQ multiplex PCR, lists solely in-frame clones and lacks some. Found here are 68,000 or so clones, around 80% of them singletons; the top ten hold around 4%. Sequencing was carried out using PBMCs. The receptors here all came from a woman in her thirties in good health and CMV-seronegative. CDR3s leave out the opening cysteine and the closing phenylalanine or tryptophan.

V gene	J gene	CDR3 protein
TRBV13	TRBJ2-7	ASREGREPSYEQY
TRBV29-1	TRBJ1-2	SVERTGGSYGYT
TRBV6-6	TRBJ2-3	ASSSRSGTSTDTQY
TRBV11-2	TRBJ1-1	ASSSDLNMDRVPTGAF
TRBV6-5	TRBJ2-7	ASGLAGETEY
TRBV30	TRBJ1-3	AWNTGGIGNTIY
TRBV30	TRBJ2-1	AWSEIGTSGEQF
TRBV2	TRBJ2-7	ATLSNPYEQY
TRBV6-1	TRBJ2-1	ASSTQTGSFGEQF
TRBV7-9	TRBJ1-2	ASSSQGRNYGYT
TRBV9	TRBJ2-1	ASSEGIGRNEQF
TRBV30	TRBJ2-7	AWSVQQAAYQAYEQY
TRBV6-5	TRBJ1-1	ASSYVGRENTEAF
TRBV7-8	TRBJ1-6	ASRENPGVSSYNSPLH
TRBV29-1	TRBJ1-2	SVGSGADYGYT
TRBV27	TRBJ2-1	ASSYSLRGEQF
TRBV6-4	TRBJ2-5	ASSPKAGGLETQY
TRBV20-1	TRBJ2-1	SAPRYNEQF
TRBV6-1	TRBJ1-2	ASSPSPPGHYGYT
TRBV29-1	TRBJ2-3	SVSLAGGQDTQY
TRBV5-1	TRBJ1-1	ASSLAGTGRSEAF
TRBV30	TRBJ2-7	AWRRPGGGSMAYEQY
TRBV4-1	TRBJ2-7	ASSQVFGTSGVSYEQY
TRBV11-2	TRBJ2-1	ASSPGTGAYNEQF
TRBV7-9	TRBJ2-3	ASSTQGTGAISTQY
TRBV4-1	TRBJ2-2	ASSQDPSTGELF
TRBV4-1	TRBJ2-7	ASSVTPAYEQY
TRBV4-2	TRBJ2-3	ASSQDGLAGGLNTQY
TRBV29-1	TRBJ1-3	SVEYFGGNTIY